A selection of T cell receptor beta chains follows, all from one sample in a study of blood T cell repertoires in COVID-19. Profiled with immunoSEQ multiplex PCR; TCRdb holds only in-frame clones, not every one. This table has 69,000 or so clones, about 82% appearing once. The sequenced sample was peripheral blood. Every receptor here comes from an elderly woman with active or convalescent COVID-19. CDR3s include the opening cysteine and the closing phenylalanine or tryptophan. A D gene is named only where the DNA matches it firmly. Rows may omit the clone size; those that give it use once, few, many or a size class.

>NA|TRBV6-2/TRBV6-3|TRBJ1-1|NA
CASSYSIYTEAFF
TGTGCCAGCAGTTACTCTATCTACACTGAAGCTTTCTTT
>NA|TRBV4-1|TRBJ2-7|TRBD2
CASSQPTSGGYEQYF
TGCGCCAGCAGCCAACCCACTAGCGGGGGCTACGAGCAGTACTTC
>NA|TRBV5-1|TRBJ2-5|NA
CASSSSQETQYF
TGCGCCAGCAGCTCCAGCCAAGAGACCCAGTACTTC
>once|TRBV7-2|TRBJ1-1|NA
CASSLTHRVLGDAFF
TGTGCCAGCAGTCTCACCCACAGGGTTCTAGGGGACGCTTTCTTT
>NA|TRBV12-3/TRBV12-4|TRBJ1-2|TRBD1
CASSFDRGYGYTF
TGTGCCAGCAGTTTCGACAGGGGGTATGGCTACACCTTC
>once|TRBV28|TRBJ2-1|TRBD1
CASWDRASGGQFF
TGTGCCAGCTGGGACAGGGCCAGTGGGGGGCAGTTCTTC
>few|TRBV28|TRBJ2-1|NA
CASLHQWGGGNEQFF
TGTGCCAGCCTCCACCAATGGGGGGGCGGCAATGAGCAGTTCTTC
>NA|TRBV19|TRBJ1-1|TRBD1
CASSITRGRHGLNTEAFF
TGTGCCAGTAGTATCACCAGGGGGCGGCATGGATTGAACACTGAAGCTTTCTTT
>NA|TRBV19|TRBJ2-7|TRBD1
CASSIGTVFNEQYF
TGTGCCAGTAGTATTGGGACAGTCTTCAACGAGCAGTACTTC
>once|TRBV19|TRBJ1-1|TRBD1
CASSTTGTGQNTEAFF
TGTGCCAGTAGTACTACTGGGACAGGGCAAAACACTGAAGCTTTCTTT
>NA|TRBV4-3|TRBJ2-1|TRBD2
CASSQDGGRLGNEQFF
TGCGCCAGCAGCCAAGATGGCGGGAGATTGGGCAATGAGCAGTTCTTC
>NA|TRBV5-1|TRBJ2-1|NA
CASSLSPGTLVGPSYNEQFF
TGCGCCAGCAGCTTGTCTCCCGGGACTCTAGTGGGCCCCTCCTACAATGAGCAGTTCTTC
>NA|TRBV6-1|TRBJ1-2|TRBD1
CASSEAGRGHGYTF
TGTGCCAGCAGTGAAGCGGGCAGGGGGCATGGCTACACCTTC
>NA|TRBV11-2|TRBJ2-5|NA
CASSPRGETQYF
TGTGCCAGCAGCCCTAGGGGGGAGACCCAGTACTTC
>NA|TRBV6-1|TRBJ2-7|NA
CASRDGLYEQYF
TGTGCCAGCAGAGACGGACTCTACGAGCAGTACTTC
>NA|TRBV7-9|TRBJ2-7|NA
CASSPVDKSYEQYF
TGTGCCAGCAGCCCAGTGGACAAGTCCTACGAGCAGTACTTC
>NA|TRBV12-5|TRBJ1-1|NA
CASADQVNTEAFF
TGTGCTAGTGCCGATCAGGTGAACACTGAAGCTTTCTTT
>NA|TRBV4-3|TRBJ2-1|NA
CASSQDGSSYNEQFF
TGCGCCAGCAGCCAAGACGGTAGCTCCTACAATGAGCAGTTCTTC
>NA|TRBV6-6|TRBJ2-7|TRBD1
CASSFGDRGTYEQYF
TGTGCCAGCAGTTTCGGCGACAGGGGGACGTACGAGCAGTACTTC
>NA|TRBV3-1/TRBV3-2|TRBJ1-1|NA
CATKLGGFTEAFF
TGTGCCACCAAGCTAGGGGGATTCACTGAAGCTTTCTTT
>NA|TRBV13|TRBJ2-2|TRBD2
CASSPDRGLAGSGTGELFF
TGTGCCAGCAGCCCCGATAGGGGACTAGCGGGATCTGGCACCGGGGAGCTGTTTTTT
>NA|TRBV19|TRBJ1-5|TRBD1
CASTPAGGNSNQPQHF
TGTGCCAGTACCCCGGCAGGGGGTAACAGCAATCAGCCCCAGCATTTT
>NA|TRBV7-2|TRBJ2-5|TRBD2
CASSLRTSPGETQYF
TGTGCCAGCAGCTTAAGGACTAGCCCCGGCGAGACCCAGTACTTC
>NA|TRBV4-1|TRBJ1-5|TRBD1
CASSQEQGAISQPQHF
TGCGCCAGCAGCCAAGAACAGGGGGCGATCAGTCAGCCCCAGCATTTT
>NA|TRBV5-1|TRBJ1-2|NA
CASSVGLGGSYGYTF
TGCGCCAGCAGCGTCGGCCTCGGGGGAAGCTATGGCTACACCTTC
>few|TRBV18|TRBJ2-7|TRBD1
CASSPPTGISNEQYF
TGTGCCAGCTCACCACCGACAGGGATTAGCAACGAGCAGTACTTC
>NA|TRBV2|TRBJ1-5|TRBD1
CASSNPGQGAGNQPQHF
TGTGCCAGCAGTAATCCGGGACAGGGGGCCGGGAATCAGCCCCAGCATTTT
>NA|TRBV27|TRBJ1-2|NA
CASSDRLLHSNYGYTF
TGTGCCAGCAGTGACAGGTTATTACACTCTAACTATGGCTACACCTTC
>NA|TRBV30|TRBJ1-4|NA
CAWAFGGTNEKLFF
TGTGCCTGGGCTTTCGGGGGAACTAATGAAAAACTGTTTTTT
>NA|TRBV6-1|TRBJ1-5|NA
CASSEGGWGDLPQHF
TGTGCCAGCAGTGAAGGAGGTTGGGGAGATCTGCCCCAGCATTTT
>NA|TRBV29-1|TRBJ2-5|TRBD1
CSVTDRGRETQYF
TGCAGCGTCACAGACAGGGGGCGGGAGACCCAGTACTTC
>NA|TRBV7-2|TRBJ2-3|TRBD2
CASKKRGGGTDTQYF
TGTGCCAGCAAGAAGCGGGGGGGCGGTACAGATACGCAGTATTTT
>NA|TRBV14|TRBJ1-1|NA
CASSQGFGDYF
TGTGCCAGCAGCCAGGGGTTCGGGGACTACTTT
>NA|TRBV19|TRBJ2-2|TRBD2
CASMRTSGLTGELFF
TGTGCCAGTATGCGGACTAGCGGACTGACCGGGGAGCTGTTTTTT